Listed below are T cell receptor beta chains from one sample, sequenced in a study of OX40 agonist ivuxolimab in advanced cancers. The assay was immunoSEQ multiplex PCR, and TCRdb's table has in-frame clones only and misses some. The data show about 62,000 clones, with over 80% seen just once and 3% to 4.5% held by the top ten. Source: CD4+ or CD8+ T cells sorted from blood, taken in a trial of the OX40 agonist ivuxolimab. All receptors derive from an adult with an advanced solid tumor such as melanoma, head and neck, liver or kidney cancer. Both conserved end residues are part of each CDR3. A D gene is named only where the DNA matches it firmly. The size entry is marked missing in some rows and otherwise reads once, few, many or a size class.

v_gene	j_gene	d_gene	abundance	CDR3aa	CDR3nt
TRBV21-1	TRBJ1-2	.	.	CASSLGLGPPYGYTF	TGTGCCAGCAGCTTAGGACTTGGGCCTCCATATGGCTACACCTTC
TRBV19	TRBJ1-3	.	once	CAGKERNGNTIYF	TGTGCCGGAAAAGAGAGGAATGGAAACACCATATATTTT
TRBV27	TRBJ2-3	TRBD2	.	CASSLTSGRDTQYF	TGTGCCAGCAGTTTGACTAGCGGGAGAGATACGCAGTATTTT
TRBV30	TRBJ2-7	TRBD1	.	CAWSGAVGGQGAVEQYF	TGTGCCTGGAGTGGGGCAGTTGGGGGACAGGGGGCGGTGGAGCAGTACTTC
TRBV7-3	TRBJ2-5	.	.	CASSLRGGSGETQYF	TGTGCCAGCAGCTTAAGGGGAGGCTCTGGGGAGACCCAGTACTTC
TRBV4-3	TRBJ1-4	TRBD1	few	CASSQATGTGGEKLFF	TGCGCCAGCAGCCAAGCGACCGGGACAGGGGGTGAAAAACTGTTTTTT
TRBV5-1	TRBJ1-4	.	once	CASSLVSETNEKLFF	TGCGCCAGCAGCTTGGTTTCAGAGACTAATGAAAAACTGTTTTTT
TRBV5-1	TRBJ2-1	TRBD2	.	CASSTGTSQSVF	TGCGCCAGCAGCACCGGGACTAGCCAGTCGGTCTTC
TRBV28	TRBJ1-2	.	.	CASSFGRNYGYTF	TGTGCCAGCAGTTTTGGTAGGAACTATGGCTACACCTTC
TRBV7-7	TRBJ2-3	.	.	CASSALRADTQYF	TGTGCTAGCAGCGCCCTCCGAGCAGATACGCAGTATTTT
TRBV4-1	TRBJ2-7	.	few	CASSQQHSYEQYF	TGCGCCAGCAGCCAGCAACACTCCTACGAGCAGTACTTC
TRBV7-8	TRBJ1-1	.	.	CASSRPGLGNTEAFF	TGTGCCAGCAGTCGTCCGGGCCTAGGGAACACTGAAGCTTTCTTT
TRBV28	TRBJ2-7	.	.	CASSPTLRGREYEQYF	TGTGCCAGCAGCCCTACCCTTCGGGGGCGAGAATACGAGCAGTACTTC
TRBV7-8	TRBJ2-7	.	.	CASSPGLQDVGQYF	TGTGCCAGCAGCCCCGGGTTGCAGGATGTCGGGCAGTACTTC
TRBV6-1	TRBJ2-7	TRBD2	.	CASSEGLAGGEQYF	TGTGCCAGCAGCGAGGGACTAGCGGGAGGTGAGCAGTACTTC
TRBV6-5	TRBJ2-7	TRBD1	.	CASSYGTGDYEQYF	TGTGCCAGCAGTTACGGGACAGGAGACTACGAGCAGTACTTC
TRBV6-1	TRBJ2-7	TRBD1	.	CASSEDGQGAVDEQYF	TGTGCCAGCAGTGAAGACGGCCAGGGGGCTGTGGACGAGCAGTACTTC
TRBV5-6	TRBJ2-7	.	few	CASSLGWADSYEQYF	TGTGCCAGCAGCTTGGGGTGGGCGGACTCCTACGAGCAGTACTTC
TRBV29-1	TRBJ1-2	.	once	CSVEARVRGHTF	TGCAGCGTTGAAGCCAGGGTCCGAGGCCACACCTTC
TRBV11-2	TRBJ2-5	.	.	CASSLDSETQYF	TGTGCCAGCAGCTTAGATTCAGAGACCCAGTACTTC
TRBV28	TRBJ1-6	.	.	CASSLFRASPLHF	TGTGCCAGCAGTTTATTTCGGGCTTCACCCCTCCACTTT
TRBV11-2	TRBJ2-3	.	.	CASSLVTARILSDTQYF	TGTGCCAGCAGCTTAGTCACAGCCCGAATCCTATCAGATACGCAGTATTTT
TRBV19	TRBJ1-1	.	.	CASSISWVTEAFF	TGTGCCAGTAGTATTTCCTGGGTCACTGAAGCTTTCTTT
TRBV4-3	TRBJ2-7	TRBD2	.	CASSQGTSGNYEQYF	TGCGCCAGCAGCCAAGGCACTAGCGGGAACTACGAGCAGTACTTC
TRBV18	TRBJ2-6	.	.	CASSSRVFGANVLTF	TGTGCCAGCTCATCCAGGGTTTTTGGGGCCAACGTCCTGACTTTC
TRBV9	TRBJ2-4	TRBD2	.	CASSASTSGRTLAKNIQYF	TGTGCCAGCAGCGCCAGTACTAGCGGGAGGACCCTAGCCAAAAACATTCAGTACTTC
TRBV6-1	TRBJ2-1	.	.	CASSPDPIKHNEQFF	TGTGCCAGCAGCCCGGACCCGATAAAGCACAATGAGCAGTTCTTC
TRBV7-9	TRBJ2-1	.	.	CASSSEGEQFF	TGTGCCAGCAGCTCGGAGGGTGAGCAGTTCTTC
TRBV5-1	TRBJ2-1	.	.	CASSLDGMGNEQFF	TGCGCCAGCAGCTTAGACGGAATGGGAAATGAGCAGTTCTTC